Below, 19 T cell receptor beta chains from the same sample are listed, as sequenced in a study of T cell responses to AZD1222 COVID-19 vaccine. The protocol was immunoSEQ multiplex PCR, while the TCRdb copy is restricted to in-frame clones and leaves out a portion. The repertoire has approximately 120,000 clones, roughly 88% of them found once; the top ten carry around 6.1%. Here the sequenced sample was peripheral blood, taken on day 0 of AZD1222 vaccination. These receptors were collected from an adult in good health.

The V and J genes are TRBV30 and TRBJ1-2; no clear D. Germline V gives CDR1 GTSNPN, CDR2 SVGIG (reference sequence). The CDR3 is 12 residues long. Trimming removed 1 base at V and 8 bases at J, with 11 bases between. The CDR3 loop reads CAWSGGSGGYTF. The DNA for the CDR3 is TGTGCCTGGAGTGGGGGATCTGGGGGCTACACCTTC.

This chain connects TRBV5-1 to TRBJ2-7, with 12 bases identical to TRBD2. There are 14 residues in the CDR3. J lost 4 bases, V lost 5 bases, and 4 bases had no gene match. Germline CDR1 and CDR2: SGHRS and YFSETQ. CDR3 DNA: TGCGCCAGCAGAGAGACTAGCGGGAGTTACGAGCAGTACTTC. Protein sequence: CASRETSGSYEQYF.

V and J are TRBV5-1 and TRBJ2-5; 9 bases fit TRBD1. With 4 bases clipped from V and 4 bases from J, the junction kept 2 bases outside the gene matches. CDR3 size: 13 residues. Germline CDR1 and CDR2: SGHRS and YFSETQ. As DNA, the CDR3 is TGCGCCAGCAGCCCGGGACAGGGAGAGACCCAGTACTTC. Amino acids: CASSPGQGETQYF.

This CDR3 is CASTTRSGDSPLHF. CDR3 DNA sequence: TGTGCCAGCACCACTCGGTCAGGGGATTCACCCCTCCACTTT. J is TRBJ1-6 and V is TRBV6-5; the D gene is possibly TRBD1 (6 bases). Germline V gene lookup returns CDR1 MNHEY and CDR2 SVGAGI. The CDR3 runs to 14 residues. The ends were cut back, 7 bases at V and 8 bases at J, with 15 bases in the middle.

The chain links TRBV27 to TRBJ2-1, with 7 bases fitting TRBD2. V shed 3 bases and J 4 bases; nucleotides not matched to a gene: 12. The CDR3 totals 17 residues. Per the germline V gene, CDR1 is MNHEY and CDR2 is SMNVEV (reference sequence). The CDR3 loop reads CASSFFRLAEGYNEQFF. In DNA form, the CDR3 reads TGTGCCAGCAGTTTCTTCAGGCTAGCGGAGGGGTACAATGAGCAGTTCTTC.

The rearrangement uses TRBV29-1 and TRBJ2-1; 7 nucleotides line up with TRBD1. Germline V gene data show CDR1 as SQVTM and CDR2 as ANQGSEA. The V gene end was trimmed by 3 bases and the J gene end by 0 bases; junction bases not matched to a gene: 5. This CDR3 region has 15 residues. The CDR3 bases are TGCAGCGTTGAGAGACGGGACAGCTCCTACAATGAGCAGTTCTTC. Translated: CSVERRDSSYNEQFF.

The chain carries TRBV3-1 (or the pseudogene TRBV3-2) and TRBJ1-1, with 9 bases identical to TRBD1. Unmatched junction bases numbered 0, after V lost 1 base and J lost 6 bases. Germline loops: CDR1 LGHDT, CDR2 YNNKEL (reference sequence). The CDR3 has 13 amino acids. The CDR3 nucleotides are TGTGCCAGCAGCCAAGGGACAGGGGCTGAAGCTTTCTTT. Translated, it gives CASSQGTGAEAFF.

The chain uses TRBV6-2 or TRBV6-3 and TRBJ2-7, with TRBD2 matching 12 bases. The germline CDR1 and CDR2 sequences are MNHEY and SVGEGT. Losses at the gene ends were 2 bases for V and 4 bases for J; bases not matched to a gene: 12. The CDR3 length is 18 residues. The CDR3 loop reads CASSYPRLAGATGYEQYF. Written as DNA, the CDR3 is TGTGCCAGCAGTTACCCCCGACTAGCGGGAGCGACGGGGTACGAGCAGTACTTC.

The V gene is TRBV30, the J gene TRBJ2-7; maybe TRBD2 (7 bases). The CDR3 sequence is 14 residues long. V was pared by 2 bases and J by 1 base, with 12 bases between. The germline V gene encodes CDR1 GTSNPN and CDR2 SVGIG (reference sequence). CDR3 nucleotide sequence: TGTGCCTGGAGTAGAGGGGGGGGATCCTACGAGCAGTACTTC. As protein: CAWSRGGGSYEQYF.

V and J are TRBV5-1 and TRBJ1-6; D gene ambiguous. This CDR3 has 12 amino acids. V gave up 2 bases and J gave up 8 bases, with 5 bases separating them. Germline V gives CDR1 SGHRS, CDR2 YFSETQ. CDR3 sequence (DNA): TGCGCCAGCAGCTTCGGGGATTCACCCCTCCACTTT. Its protein product is CASSFGDSPLHF.

This chain links TRBV14 with TRBJ2-2, with 10 positions matching TRBD2. V lost 6 bases and J lost 5; bases outside the gene matches: 6. The CDR3 is 15 amino acids. CDR1 is SGHDN and CDR2 is FVKESK in the germline V gene. The CDR3 region is CASRLAGEGTGELFF. The DNA for the CDR3 is TGTGCCAGCAGGCTAGCGGGAGAAGGGACCGGGGAGCTGTTTTTT.

This clone showed up just a few times. The chain employs TRBV27 and TRBJ1-6, with TRBD1 identical over 8 bases. The CDR3 is 15 amino acids. Trimming removed 6 bases from V and 7 bases from J; junction bases left unmatched: 8. CDR1 MNHEY and CDR2 SMNVEV come from the germline V gene (reference sequence). CDR3 region: CASRFTGGLNSPLHF. CDR3 nucleotides: TGTGCCAGCAGGTTCACAGGGGGTCTGAATTCACCCCTCCACTTT.

The chain uses TRBV15 and TRBJ2-5; 8 bases align to TRBD1. TRBJ2-7 explains the end of the DNA better; the J call may be wrong. The germline V gene encodes CDR1 LNHNV and CDR2 YYDKDF (reference sequence). The CDR3 is made up of 13 amino acids. CDR3 sequence: CATSRDRYYEQYF. CDR3 DNA: TGTGCCACCAGCCGGGACAGGTATTACGAGCAGTACTTC.

The chain couples TRBV24-1 to TRBJ1-5; perhaps TRBD1 as D (6 bases). The CDR3 is 13 amino acids. V dropped 10 bases and J dropped 0 bases, with 9 bases sitting between them. Per the germline V gene, CDR1 is KGHDR and CDR2 is SFDVKD. In DNA, the CDR3 is TGTGCCACACAGGGTTATAGCAATCAGCCCCAGCATTTT. Its translation is CATQGYSNQPQHF.

The table lists this clone with a count of one. The rearrangement joins TRBV6-6 to TRBJ1-2; tentative D call: TRBD1 (5 bases). CDR1 MNHNY and CDR2 SVGAGI come from the germline V gene (reference sequence). The length of the CDR3 is 14 residues. Deletions cut 5 bases from V and 8 bases from J, with 18 bases between. The DNA of the CDR3 is TGTGCCAGCAGTCTTAGGGGAGAGGGTGCCGGCTACACCTTC. Protein: CASSLRGEGAGYTF.

The CDR3 reads CASSQGSLLNTEAFF. Written as DNA, the CDR3 is TGCGCCAGCAGCCAAGGGTCCCTCCTTAACACTGAAGCTTTCTTT. The chain uses TRBV4-3 and TRBJ1-1, with unresolved D. The CDR3 loop spans 15 amino acids. V was pared by 1 base and J by 2 bases, with 11 bases between. Germline loops: CDR1 LGHNA, CDR2 YSLEER.

The V and J genes are TRBV7-9 and TRBJ1-1; weak D call: TRBD1 (5 bases). There are 13 residues in the CDR3. V lost 5 bases, J lost 1 base, and 8 bases lay in between. CDR1 and CDR2 (germline): SEHNR, FQNEAQ (reference sequence). CDR3 amino acids: CASSPRGNTEAFF. CDR3 sequence (DNA): TGTGCCAGCAGCCCGAGGGGGAACACTGAAGCTTTCTTT.

The chain carries TRBV11-2 and TRBJ1-1, with a weak D call TRBD1 (6 bases). Germline loops: CDR1 SGHAT, CDR2 FQNNGV. This CDR3 is built from 17 residues. V was pared by 1 base and J by 3 bases, with 18 bases between. The CDR3 coding sequence is TGTGCCAGCAGCTTAGCTGGCAGGGGCCTTGAATACACTGAAGCTTTCTTT. Translated, it gives CASSLAGRGLEYTEAFF.

J is TRBJ1-4 and V is TRBV11-3; possibly TRBD1 for D (5 bases). CDR3 length: 15 amino acids. V was pared by 5 bases and J by 5 bases, with 15 bases between. From germline, CDR1 is SGHNT and CDR2 YENEEA. The CDR3 loop is CASSPGGATNEKLFF. DNA of the CDR3: TGTGCCAGCAGCCCAGGAGGGGCTACCAATGAAAAACTGTTTTTT.